These T cell receptor beta chains were read from a single sample in a study of persistence of HIV-infected CD4 T cells. TCRdb keeps only in-frame clones here, not all; method: immunoSEQ multiplex PCR. The table shows some 50,000 clones, with 90% occurring only once. These receptors' antigens are unknown. The sequenced sample was CD4+ T cells sorted from PBMCs after approximately 19-hour stimulation, obtained from a patient who received antiretroviral therapy. Receptors were obtained from an adult woman with HIV who was CMV-seropositive. CDR3s include the opening cysteine and the closing phenylalanine or tryptophan. Each record gives: J gene, clone size, CDR3 length, V gene, D gene, CDR3 DNA, CDR3 protein. A D gene is named only where the DNA matches it firmly. The size of a clone is reported for some rows only, either as once, few or many, or as a class for expanded clones.

TRBJ1-2,NA,15,TRBV7-3,NA,TGTGCCAGCAGCCCCTCGGGAGGGGGTCTCTATGGCTACACCTTC,CASSPSGGGLYGYTF
TRBJ1-3,NA,15,TRBV6-1,TRBD1,TGTGCCAGCAGTGAACAAGGACAGGCTGGAAACACCATATATTTT,CASSEQGQAGNTIYF
TRBJ1-5,NA,15,TRBV3-1/TRBV3-2,NA,TGTGCCAGCAGCCAAGATATAATCAGCAATCAGCCCCAGCATTTT,CASSQDIISNQPQHF
TRBJ1-2,NA,12,TRBV7-2,NA,TGTGCCAGCAGCTTATGGGGGTATGGCTACACCTTC,CASSLWGYGYTF
TRBJ2-2,NA,18,TRBV7-2,TRBD1,TGTGCCAGCAGCTTAGCTGAACGGACAGGGCGTCGCACCGGGGAGCTGTTTTTT,CASSLAERTGRRTGELFF
TRBJ2-2,NA,15,TRBV7-9,TRBD1,TGTGCCAGCAGCTTGGGACAGGGGTCTACCGGGGAGCTGTTTTTT,CASSLGQGSTGELFF
TRBJ1-1,NA,12,TRBV29-1,TRBD1,TGCAGCGTTGCTAGACAGGGCTCTGAAGCTTTCTTT,CSVARQGSEAFF
TRBJ2-3,NA,13,TRBV2,NA,TGTGCCAGCATGCCCAGGGGACAAGATACGCAGTATTTT,CASMPRGQDTQYF
TRBJ2-1,once,16,TRBV6-2/TRBV6-3,NA,TGTGCCAGCCGCCCACACCGGGGACTGGGACTCAATGAGCAGTTCTTC,CASRPHRGLGLNEQFF
TRBJ1-5,NA,12,TRBV10-3,NA,TGTGCCATCAGTGAGAGGGATGAGCCCCAGCATTTT,CAISERDEPQHF
TRBJ2-2,NA,16,TRBV5-4,NA,TGCGCCAGCAGCTTGGAGGGCCCCTTGTTTGCCGGGGAGCTGTTTTTT,CASSLEGPLFAGELFF
TRBJ2-6,NA,16,TRBV7-3,NA,TGTGCCAGCAGCTCAGGGACGTCCTCTGGGGCCAACGTCCTGACTTTC,CASSSGTSSGANVLTF
TRBJ1-2,NA,16,TRBV28,NA,TGTGCCAGCAGTAACTCTTATTACCAGGGCGTTCGTGGCTACACCTTC,CASSNSYYQGVRGYTF
TRBJ2-4,NA,21,TRBV21-1,NA,TGTGCCAGCAGCAACCAGGGACGGCTAGCGGGAGTATTTGGAACCAAAAACATTCAGTACTTC,CASSNQGRLAGVFGTKNIQYF
TRBJ1-4,NA,13,TRBV12-3/TRBV12-4,NA,TGTGCCAGCAGTTTGGGGGGAAATGAAAAACTGTTTTTT,CASSLGGNEKLFF
TRBJ1-2,NA,17,TRBV7-9,NA,TGTGCCCTTGAGGCGGGGTCGGGCCATAGGAACGACTATGGCTACACCTTC,CALEAGSGHRNDYGYTF
TRBJ2-2,NA,14,TRBV25-1,TRBD2,TGTGCCAGCAGTGTCGGGGGGGCCACCGGGGAGCTGTTTTTT,CASSVGGATGELFF
TRBJ1-1,NA,16,TRBV5-1,TRBD1,TGCGCCAGCAGCTTCGGACAGGGGGCTATAACCCCTGAAGCTTTCTTT,CASSFGQGAITPEAFF
TRBJ1-2,NA,12,TRBV28,NA,TGTGCCAGCCTGGGTAATGGCTATGGCTACACCTTC,CASLGNGYGYTF
TRBJ1-3,NA,12,TRBV14,NA,TGTGCCAGCAGCCAAGGGGGAAACACCATATATTTT,CASSQGGNTIYF
TRBJ1-2,NA,17,TRBV28,NA,TGTGCCAGCAGTCCTCCCGCCCTGACATCTGCTAACTATGGCTACACCTTC,CASSPPALTSANYGYTF
TRBJ2-1,NA,13,TRBV7-8,NA,TGTGCCAGCAGCTTAGGGGTCATCAATGAGCAGTTCTTC,CASSLGVINEQFF
TRBJ1-3,NA,19,TRBV21-1,NA,TGTGCCAGCAGCTCCGAAGGTCAGGTTCCCACCCCATTATGGAGAGCCATATATTTT,CASSSEGQVPTPLWRAIYF
TRBJ2-4,NA,20,TRBV11-2,TRBD2,TGTGCCAGCAGCTTAGAATTACTAGCGGGAGGGGGTACGGCCAAAAACATTCAGTACTTC,CASSLELLAGGGTAKNIQYF
TRBJ1-3,NA,16,TRBV5-4,NA,TGTGCCAGCAGCTTGGGGAGCCCTAATTCTGGAAACACCATATATTTT,CASSLGSPNSGNTIYF
TRBJ1-1,few,13,TRBV3-1/TRBV3-2,TRBD1,TGTGCCAGCCTGGGACAGGGCTTGGGTGAAGCTTTCTTT,CASLGQGLGEAFF
TRBJ1-1,NA,15,TRBV5-1,TRBD1,TGCGCCAGCACTACTGGGTCGGTTGGGACAGCTGAAGCTTTCTTT,CASTTGSVGTAEAFF
TRBJ2-3,NA,14,TRBV6-5,NA,TGTGCCAGCAGCCAGGTTTATGGCACAGATACGCAGTATTTT,CASSQVYGTDTQYF
TRBJ2-7,NA,10,TRBV2,NA,TGTGCCAGCAGGAGGAACGAGCAGTACTTC,CASRRNEQYF
TRBJ1-2,NA,20,TRBV12-5,NA,TGTGCTAGTGGTTTGGTAACCTGGGGAAATACAGGGATTACTAACTATGGCTACACCTTC,CASGLVTWGNTGITNYGYTF
TRBJ1-1,NA,14,TRBV25-1,NA,TGTGCCAGCAGTGACGAGGGACATTTAACTGAAGCTTTCTTT,CASSDEGHLTEAFF
TRBJ2-3,NA,14,TRBV11-3,NA,TGTGCCAGCAGCTTGGGGGTCCCCACAGATACGCAGTATTTT,CASSLGVPTDTQYF
TRBJ1-2,few,14,TRBV7-2,NA,TGTGCCAGCAGCCCCCCGACCCAGATCTATGGCTACACCTTC,CASSPPTQIYGYTF
TRBJ1-1,NA,12,TRBV18,TRBD1,TGTGCCAGCTCACCAGGGACAGGTGAAGCTTTCTTT,CASSPGTGEAFF
TRBJ2-5,NA,16,TRBV13,TRBD2,TGTGCCAGCAGCTGGATAGCGGGGGGGCGCTGGGAGACCCAGTACTTC,CASSWIAGGRWETQYF
TRBJ2-5,NA,15,TRBV24-1,TRBD1,TGTGCCACCAGTGATGCCGGGACAGCAGAAGAGACCCAGTACTTC,CATSDAGTAEETQYF
TRBJ2-1,NA,16,TRBV6-2/TRBV6-3,NA,TGTGCCAGCAGTTCTGACTCGTACCCAACCTACAATGAGCAGTTCTTC,CASSSDSYPTYNEQFF
TRBJ2-1,NA,13,TRBV2,TRBD1,TGTGCCAGCAGGAGGGACAGGGGAAATGAGCAGTTCTTC,CASRRDRGNEQFF
TRBJ2-1,NA,19,TRBV23-1,TRBD1,TGCGCCAGCAGTCAATCGGATACAGGGGGCTTCCTTTTTGGTGGTGAGCAGTTCTTC,CASSQSDTGGFLFGGEQFF
TRBJ1-1,NA,10,TRBV6-1,NA,TGTGTCGGCGGAAAGGCTGAAGCTTTCTTT,CVGGKAEAFF
TRBJ2-3,once,15,TRBV19,TRBD2,TGTGCCAGTAGTGGTGGACTAGCGGGGGTAGATACGCAGTATTTT,CASSGGLAGVDTQYF
TRBJ2-2,NA,15,TRBV18,NA,TGTGCCAGCTCACCCCCGGACAGATACACCGGGGAGCTGTTTTTT,CASSPPDRYTGELFF
TRBJ1-1,NA,16,TRBV18,NA,TGTGCCAGCTCACCACAGGCAGCTTTAATGAACACTGAAGCTTTCTTT,CASSPQAALMNTEAFF
TRBJ1-1,NA,13,TRBV23-1,NA,TGCGCCAGCCACCACCTCCCCCACACTGAAGCTTTCTTT,CASHHLPHTEAFF
TRBJ1-1,NA,13,TRBV5-4,NA,TGTGCCAGCAGCTCCGGTTCGAACACTGAAGCTTTCTTT,CASSSGSNTEAFF
TRBJ1-1,NA,15,TRBV5-4,NA,TGTGCCAGCAGCCCTACAAATATTGTTGGCACTGAAGCTTTCTTT,CASSPTNIVGTEAFF